Listed here is a single T cell receptor (beta chain). Its antigen is currently unknown. The entry originates in a study of T cell responses to AZD1222 COVID-19 vaccine. Points from the study as a whole: Spike-specific TCR breadth and depth rose after two AZD1222 doses. Clonal diversity may have been underestimated, and the donors were mostly white British, with more females than males.

Sequencing was performed with immunoSEQ multiplex PCR; in TCRdb, only in-frame clones are kept and a portion is missing. The sample records roughly 100,000 clones, around 89% being singletons. The CDR3 totals 11 residues. The V end lost 4 bases, the J end lost 0 bases, and 4 bases lay between the germline ends. From germline, CDR1 is SQVTM and CDR2 ANQGSEA. The TCR comes from an adult in good health. J is TRBJ2-7 and V is TRBV29-1; D uncertain. Here the sequenced sample was peripheral blood, taken on day 0 of AZD1222 vaccination. Here the CDR3 DNA reads TGCAGCGTTGGCAGCTCCTACGAGCAGTACTTC. This sequence encodes CSVGSSYEQYF.